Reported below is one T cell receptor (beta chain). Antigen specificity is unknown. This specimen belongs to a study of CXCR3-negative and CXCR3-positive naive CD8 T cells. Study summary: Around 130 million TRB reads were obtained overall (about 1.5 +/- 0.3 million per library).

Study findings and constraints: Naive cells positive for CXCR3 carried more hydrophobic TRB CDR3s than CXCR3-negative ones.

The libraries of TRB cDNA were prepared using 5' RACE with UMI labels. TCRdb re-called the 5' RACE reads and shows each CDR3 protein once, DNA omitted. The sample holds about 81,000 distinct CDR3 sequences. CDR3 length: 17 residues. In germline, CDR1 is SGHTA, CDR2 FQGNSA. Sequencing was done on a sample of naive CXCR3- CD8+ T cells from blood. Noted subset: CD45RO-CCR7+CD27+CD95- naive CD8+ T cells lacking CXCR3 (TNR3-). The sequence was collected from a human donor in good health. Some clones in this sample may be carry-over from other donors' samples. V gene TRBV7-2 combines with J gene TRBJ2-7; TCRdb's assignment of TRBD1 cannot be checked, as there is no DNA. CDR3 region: CASSLHAGTSEVYEQYF.